The clone carrying this T cell receptor beta chain came up once. This record comes from a study of blood T cell repertoires in COVID-19. Study-level information: Italy, Spain and the United States were the sources of the convalescent and acute COVID-19 samples. Sources were T cells, B-cell-depleted T cells, or PBMCs; the material itself was cDNA or gDNA.

J gave up 4 bases and V 3 bases, and 5 bases lay outside the gene matches. The CDR3 runs to 14 residues. CDR1 and CDR2 from the germline V gene are SGHRS and YFSETQ. Original processing notes: Reference gene primer amplification in the assay estimated nucleated cell counts. Using immunoSEQ multiplex PCR, the repertoire was profiled, and TCRdb retains in-frame clones only, with some absent. Clone size and V and J calls were adopted from that table, with D and trimming inferred from the DNA. The repertoire holds 73,000 or so clones, with 75% to 85% as singletons. The receptor was isolated from a woman aged 60-75 years with acute or convalescent COVID-19. The sample was peripheral blood. The chain uses TRBV5-1 and TRBJ2-7; 9 bases line up with TRBD1. The CDR3 loop reads CASSYGTGRYEQYF. Written as DNA, the CDR3 is TGCGCCAGCAGCTACGGGACAGGGCGATACGAGCAGTACTTC.